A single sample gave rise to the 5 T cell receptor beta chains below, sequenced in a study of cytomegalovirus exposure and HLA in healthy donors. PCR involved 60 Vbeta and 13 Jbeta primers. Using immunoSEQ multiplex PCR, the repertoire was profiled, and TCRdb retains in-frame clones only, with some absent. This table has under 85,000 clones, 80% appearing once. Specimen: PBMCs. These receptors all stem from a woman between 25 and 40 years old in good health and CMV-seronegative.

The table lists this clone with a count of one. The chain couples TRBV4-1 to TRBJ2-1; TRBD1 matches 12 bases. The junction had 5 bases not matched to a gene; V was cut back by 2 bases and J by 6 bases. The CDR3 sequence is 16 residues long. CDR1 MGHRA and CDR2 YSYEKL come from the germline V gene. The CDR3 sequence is CASSQMGQGASNEQFF. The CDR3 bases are TGCGCCAGCAGCCAAATGGGACAGGGGGCGAGCAATGAGCAGTTCTTC.

CDR3 DNA sequence: TGTGCCAGCAGCTTGGTCGCGGGGGGCAACACCGGGGAGCTGTTTTTT. Translated, it gives CASSLVAGGNTGELFF. The V gene is TRBV5-4, the J gene TRBJ2-2, with 8 bases matching TRBD2. Losses at the gene ends were 0 bases for V and 2 bases for J; bases not matched to a gene: 3. Looked up from germline, CDR1 is SGHNT and CDR2 is YYREEE (reference sequence). There are 16 residues in the CDR3.

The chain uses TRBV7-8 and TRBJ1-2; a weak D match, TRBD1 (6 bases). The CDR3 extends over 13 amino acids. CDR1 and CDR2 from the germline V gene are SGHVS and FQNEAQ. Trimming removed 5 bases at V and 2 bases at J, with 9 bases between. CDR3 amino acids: CASSPDRNYGYTF. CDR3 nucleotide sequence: TGTGCCAGCAGCCCGGACAGAAACTATGGCTACACCTTC.

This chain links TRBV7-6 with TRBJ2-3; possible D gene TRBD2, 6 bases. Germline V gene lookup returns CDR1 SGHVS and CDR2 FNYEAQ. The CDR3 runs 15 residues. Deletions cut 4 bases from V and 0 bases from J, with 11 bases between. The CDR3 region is CASSSTRGSTDTQYF. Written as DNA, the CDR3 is TGTGCCAGCAGCTCGACGCGGGGCAGCACAGATACGCAGTATTTT.

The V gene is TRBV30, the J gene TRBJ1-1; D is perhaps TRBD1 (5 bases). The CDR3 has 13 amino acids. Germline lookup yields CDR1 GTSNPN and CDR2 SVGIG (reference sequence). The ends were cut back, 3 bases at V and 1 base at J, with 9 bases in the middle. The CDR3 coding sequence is TGTGCCTGGAGCGCGGGGGGGAACACTGAAGCTTTCTTT. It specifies CAWSAGGNTEAFF.